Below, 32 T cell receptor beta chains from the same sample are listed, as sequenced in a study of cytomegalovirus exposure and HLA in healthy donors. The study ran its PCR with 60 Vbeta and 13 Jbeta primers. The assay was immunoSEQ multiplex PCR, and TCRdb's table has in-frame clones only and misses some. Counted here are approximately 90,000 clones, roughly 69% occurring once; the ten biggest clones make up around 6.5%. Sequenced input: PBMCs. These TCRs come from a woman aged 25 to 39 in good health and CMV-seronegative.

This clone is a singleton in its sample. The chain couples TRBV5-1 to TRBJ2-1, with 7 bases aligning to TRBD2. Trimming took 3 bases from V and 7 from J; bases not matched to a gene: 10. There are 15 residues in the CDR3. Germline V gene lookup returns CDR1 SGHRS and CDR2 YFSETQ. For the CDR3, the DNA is TGCGCCAGCAGCTGGGGCCAGGCGGGAGTAAATGAGCAGTTCTTC. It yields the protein CASSWGQAGVNEQFF.

CDR3 bases: TGTGCCAGCAGTCGGACGGACTACTATGGCTACACCTTC. It translates to CASSRTDYYGYTF. The V call is TRBV2, the J call TRBJ1-2; D not resolved. The V gene lost 5 bases and the J gene lost 3 bases, with 10 bases spanning the gap. This CDR3 comprises 13 residues. CDR1 is SNHLY, CDR2 FYNNEI, per germline.

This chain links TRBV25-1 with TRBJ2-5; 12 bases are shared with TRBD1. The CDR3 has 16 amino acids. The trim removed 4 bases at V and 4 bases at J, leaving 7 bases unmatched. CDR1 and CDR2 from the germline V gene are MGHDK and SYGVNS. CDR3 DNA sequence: TGTGCCAGCAGTGGCGGGACAGGGGGCGCTTTAGAGACCCAGTACTTC. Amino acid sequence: CASSGGTGGALETQYF.

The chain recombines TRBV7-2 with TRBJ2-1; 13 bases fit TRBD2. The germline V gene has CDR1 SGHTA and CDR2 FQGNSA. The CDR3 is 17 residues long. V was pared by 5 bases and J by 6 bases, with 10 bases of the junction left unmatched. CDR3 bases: TGTGCCAGCAGCGGCAGCGGACTAGCGGGAGCTGCCAATGAGCAGTTCTTC. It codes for CASSGSGLAGAANEQFF.

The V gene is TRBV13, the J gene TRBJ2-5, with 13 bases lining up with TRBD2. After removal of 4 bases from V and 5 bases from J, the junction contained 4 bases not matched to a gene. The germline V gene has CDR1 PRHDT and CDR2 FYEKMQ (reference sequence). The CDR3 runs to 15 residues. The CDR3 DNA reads TGTGCCAGCAGCTGGACTAGCGGGAGTCGGGAGACCCAGTACTTC. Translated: CASSWTSGSRETQYF.

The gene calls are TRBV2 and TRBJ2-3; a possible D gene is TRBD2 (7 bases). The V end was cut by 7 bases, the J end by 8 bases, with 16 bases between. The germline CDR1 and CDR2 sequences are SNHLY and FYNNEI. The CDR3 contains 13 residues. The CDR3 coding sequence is TGTGCCAGCATGCAGGGTGGGGGGGCTACGCAGTATTTT. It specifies CASMQGGGATQYF.

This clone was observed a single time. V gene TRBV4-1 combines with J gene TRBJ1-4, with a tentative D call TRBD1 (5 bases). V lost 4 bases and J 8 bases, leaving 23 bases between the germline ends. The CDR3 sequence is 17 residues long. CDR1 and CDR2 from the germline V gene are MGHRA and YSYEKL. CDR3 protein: CASSLTLTGAGGEKLFF. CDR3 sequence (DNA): TGCGCCAGCAGCCTCACTTTAACCGGGGCCGGGGGGGAAAAACTGTTTTTT.

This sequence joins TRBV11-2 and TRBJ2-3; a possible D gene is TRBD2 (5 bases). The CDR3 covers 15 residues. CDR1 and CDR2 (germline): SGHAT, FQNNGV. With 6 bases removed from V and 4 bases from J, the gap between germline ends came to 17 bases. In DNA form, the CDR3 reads TGTGCCAGCAGAAACGGGGTGTCGAGGTCAGATACGCAGTATTTT. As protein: CASRNGVSRSDTQYF.

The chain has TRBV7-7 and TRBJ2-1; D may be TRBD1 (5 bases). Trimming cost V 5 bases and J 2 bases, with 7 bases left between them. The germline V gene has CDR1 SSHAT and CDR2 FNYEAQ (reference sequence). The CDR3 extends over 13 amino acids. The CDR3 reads CASSPGPYNEQFF. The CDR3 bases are TGTGCCAGCAGCCCAGGGCCCTACAATGAGCAGTTCTTC.

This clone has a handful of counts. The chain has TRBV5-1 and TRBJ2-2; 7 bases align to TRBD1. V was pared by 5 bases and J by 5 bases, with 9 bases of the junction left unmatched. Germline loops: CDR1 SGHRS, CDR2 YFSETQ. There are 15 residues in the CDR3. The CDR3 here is CASRTGTVGTGELFF. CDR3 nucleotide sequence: TGCGCCAGCAGAACCGGGACAGTGGGGACCGGGGAGCTGTTTTTT. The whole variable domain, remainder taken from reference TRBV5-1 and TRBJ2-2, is KAGVTQTPRYLIKTRGQQVTLSCSPISGHRSVSWYQQTPGQGLQFLFEYFSETQRNKGNFPGRFSGRQFSNSRSEMNVSTLELGDSALYLCASRTGTVGTGELFFGEGSRLTVL.

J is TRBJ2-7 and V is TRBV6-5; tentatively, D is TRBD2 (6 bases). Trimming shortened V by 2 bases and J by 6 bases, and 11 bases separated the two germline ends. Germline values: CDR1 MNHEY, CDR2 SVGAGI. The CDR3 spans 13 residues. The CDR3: CASSYPGGVEQYF. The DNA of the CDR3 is TGTGCCAGCAGTTACCCTGGAGGGGTCGAGCAGTACTTC.

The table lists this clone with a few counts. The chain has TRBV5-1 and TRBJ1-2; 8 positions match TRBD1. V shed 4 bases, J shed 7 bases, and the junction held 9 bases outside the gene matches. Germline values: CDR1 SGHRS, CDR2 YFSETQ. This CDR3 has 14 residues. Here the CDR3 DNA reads TGCGCCAGCAGCGAGGGACAGGTGGTCGTTGGCTACACCTTC. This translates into CASSEGQVVVGYTF.

CDR3 sequence: CASIRYGYTF. CDR3 sequence (DNA): TGTGCCAGTATTCGGTACGGCTACACCTTC. This sequence joins TRBV19 and TRBJ1-2; D remains unclear. The germline V and J ends were trimmed by 7 bases and 8 bases, with 8 bases remaining between them. CDR3 length: 10 residues. Per the germline V gene, CDR1 is LNHDA and CDR2 is SQIVND (reference sequence). Supplemented by reference TRBV19 and TRBJ1-2, the full variable domain reads DGGITQSPKYLFRKEGQNVTLSCEQNLNHDAMYWYRQDPGQGLRLIYYSQIVNDFQKGDIAEGYSVSREKKESFPLTVTSAQKNPTAFYLCASIRYGYTFGSGTRLTVV.

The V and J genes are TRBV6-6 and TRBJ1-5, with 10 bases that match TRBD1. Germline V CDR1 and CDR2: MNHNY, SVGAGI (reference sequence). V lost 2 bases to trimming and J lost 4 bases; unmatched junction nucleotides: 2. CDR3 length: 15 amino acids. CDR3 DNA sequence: TGTGCCAGCAGTTACGCGGGACAGGGGAATCAGCCCCAGCATTTT. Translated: CASSYAGQGNQPQHF.

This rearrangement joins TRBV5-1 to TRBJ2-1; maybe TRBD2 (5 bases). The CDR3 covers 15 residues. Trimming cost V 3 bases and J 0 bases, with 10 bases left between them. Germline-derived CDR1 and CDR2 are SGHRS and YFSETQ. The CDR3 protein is CASSSIASSYNEQFF. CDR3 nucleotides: TGCGCCAGCAGCTCTATAGCGTCCTCCTACAATGAGCAGTTCTTC.

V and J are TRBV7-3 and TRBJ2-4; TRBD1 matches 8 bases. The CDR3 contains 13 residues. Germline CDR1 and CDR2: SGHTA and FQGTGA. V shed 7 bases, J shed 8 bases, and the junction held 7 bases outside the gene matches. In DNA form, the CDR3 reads TGTGCCAGCACCCTCGGACAGGGATACATTCAGTACTTC. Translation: CASTLGQGYIQYF.

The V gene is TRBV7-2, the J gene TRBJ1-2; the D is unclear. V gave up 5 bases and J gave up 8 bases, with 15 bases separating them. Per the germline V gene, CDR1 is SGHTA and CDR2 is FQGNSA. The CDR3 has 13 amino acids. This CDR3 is CASSLDGRRGYTF. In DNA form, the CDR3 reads TGTGCCAGCAGCCTTGACGGGAGGAGAGGCTACACCTTC. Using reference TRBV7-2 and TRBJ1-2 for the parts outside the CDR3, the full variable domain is GAGVSQSPSNKVTEKGKDVELRCDPISGHTALYWYRQSLGQGLEFLIYFQGNSAPDKSGLPSDRFSAERTGGSVSTLTIQRTQQEDSAVYLCASSLDGRRGYTFGSGTRLTVV.

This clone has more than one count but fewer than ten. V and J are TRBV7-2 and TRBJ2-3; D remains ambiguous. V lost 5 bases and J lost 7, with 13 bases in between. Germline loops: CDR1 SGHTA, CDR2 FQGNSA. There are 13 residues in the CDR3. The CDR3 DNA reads TGTGCCAGCAGCCGCCAATCTAGAAATACGCAGTATTTT. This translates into CASSRQSRNTQYF.

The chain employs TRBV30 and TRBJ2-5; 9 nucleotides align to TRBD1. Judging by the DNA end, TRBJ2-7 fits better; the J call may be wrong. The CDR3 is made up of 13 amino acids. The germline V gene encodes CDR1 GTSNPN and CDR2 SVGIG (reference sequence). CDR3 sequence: CAWSVQGAHEQYF. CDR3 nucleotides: TGTGCCTGGAGTGTACAGGGGGCCCACGAGCAGTACTTC.

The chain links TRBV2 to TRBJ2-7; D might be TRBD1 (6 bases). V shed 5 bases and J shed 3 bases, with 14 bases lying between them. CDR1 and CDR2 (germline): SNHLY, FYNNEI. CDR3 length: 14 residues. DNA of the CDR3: TGTGCCAGCAGTAGGGAAGAGGGGGTCTACGAGCAGTACTTC. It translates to CASSREEGVYEQYF.

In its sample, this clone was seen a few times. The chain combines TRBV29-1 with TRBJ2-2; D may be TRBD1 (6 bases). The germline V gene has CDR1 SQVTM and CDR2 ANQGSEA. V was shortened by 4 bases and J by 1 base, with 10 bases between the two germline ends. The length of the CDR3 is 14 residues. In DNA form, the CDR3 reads TGCAGCGTTGTGCCAGGGGTGAACACCGGGGAGCTGTTTTTT. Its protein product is CSVVPGVNTGELFF.

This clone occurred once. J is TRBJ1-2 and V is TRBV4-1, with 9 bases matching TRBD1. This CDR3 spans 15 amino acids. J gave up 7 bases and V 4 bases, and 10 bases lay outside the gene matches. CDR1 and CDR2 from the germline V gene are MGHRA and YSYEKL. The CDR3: CASSLLTGGNGGYTF. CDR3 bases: TGCGCCAGCAGCCTTTTGACAGGGGGGAATGGTGGCTACACCTTC.

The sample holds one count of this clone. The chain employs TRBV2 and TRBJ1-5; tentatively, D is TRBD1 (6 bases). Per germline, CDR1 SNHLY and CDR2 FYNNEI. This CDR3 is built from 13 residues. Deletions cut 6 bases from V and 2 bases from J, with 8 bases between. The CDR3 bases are TGTGCCAGCAGACAGGGCCGCAATCAGCCCCAGCATTTT. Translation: CASRQGRNQPQHF.

CDR3 loop: CASSPSGDTEAFF. The CDR3 DNA sequence: TGTGCCAGCTCACCATCAGGGGACACTGAAGCTTTCTTT. The chain uses TRBV18 and TRBJ1-1, with a possible D match to TRBD1 (6 bases). Trimming took off 2 bases at V and 3 bases at J, with 7 bases between the two ends. CDR3 length: 13 residues. CDR1 and CDR2 (germline): KGHSH, LQKENI.

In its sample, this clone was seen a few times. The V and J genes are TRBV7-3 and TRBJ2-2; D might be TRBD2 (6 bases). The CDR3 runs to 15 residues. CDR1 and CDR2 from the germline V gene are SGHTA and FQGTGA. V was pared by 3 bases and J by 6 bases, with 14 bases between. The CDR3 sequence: CASSFRGGIPGELFF. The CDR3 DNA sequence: TGTGCCAGCAGCTTTAGGGGCGGGATCCCCGGGGAGCTGTTTTTT.

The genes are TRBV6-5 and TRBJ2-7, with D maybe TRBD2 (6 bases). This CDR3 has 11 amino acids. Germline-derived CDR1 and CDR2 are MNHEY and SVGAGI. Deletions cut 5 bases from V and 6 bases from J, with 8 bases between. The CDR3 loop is CASSSGLEQYF. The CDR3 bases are TGTGCCAGCAGTAGCGGGCTCGAGCAGTACTTC.

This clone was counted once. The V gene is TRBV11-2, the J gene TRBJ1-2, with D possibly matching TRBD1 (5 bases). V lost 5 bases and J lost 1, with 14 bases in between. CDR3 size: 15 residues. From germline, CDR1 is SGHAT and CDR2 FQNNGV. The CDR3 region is CASSLLSTVNYGYTF. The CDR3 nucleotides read TGTGCCAGCAGCCTCCTCTCGACAGTTAACTATGGCTACACCTTC.

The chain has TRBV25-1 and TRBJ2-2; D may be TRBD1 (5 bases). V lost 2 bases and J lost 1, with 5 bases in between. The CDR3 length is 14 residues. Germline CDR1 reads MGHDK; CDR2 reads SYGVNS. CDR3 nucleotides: TGTGCCAGCAGTGAAACAGGGAACACCGGGGAGCTGTTTTTT. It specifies CASSETGNTGELFF.

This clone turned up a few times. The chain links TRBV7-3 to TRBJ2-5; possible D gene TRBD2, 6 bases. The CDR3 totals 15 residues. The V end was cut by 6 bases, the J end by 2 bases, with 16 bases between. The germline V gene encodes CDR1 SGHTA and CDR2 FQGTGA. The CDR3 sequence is CASSPRVGLQETQYF. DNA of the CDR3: TGTGCCAGCAGTCCTCGTGTGGGACTGCAAGAGACCCAGTACTTC.

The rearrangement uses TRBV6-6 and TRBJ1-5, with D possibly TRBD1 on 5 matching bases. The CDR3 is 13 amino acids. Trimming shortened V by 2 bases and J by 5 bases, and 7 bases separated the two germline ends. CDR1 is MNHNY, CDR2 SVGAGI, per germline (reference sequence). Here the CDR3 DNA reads TGTGCCAGCAGTTACCCGGGGGATCAGCCCCAGCATTTT. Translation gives CASSYPGDQPQHF.

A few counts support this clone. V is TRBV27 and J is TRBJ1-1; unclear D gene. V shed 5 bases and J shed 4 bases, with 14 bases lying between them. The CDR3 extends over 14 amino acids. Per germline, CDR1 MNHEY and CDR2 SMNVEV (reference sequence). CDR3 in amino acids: CASSLYGSSTEAFF. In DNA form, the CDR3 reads TGTGCCAGCAGTCTCTACGGGAGCAGCACTGAAGCTTTCTTT.

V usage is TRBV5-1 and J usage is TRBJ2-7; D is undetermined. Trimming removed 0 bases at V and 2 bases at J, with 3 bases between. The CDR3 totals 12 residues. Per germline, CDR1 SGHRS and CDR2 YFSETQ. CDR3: CASSLEPYEQYF. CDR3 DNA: TGCGCCAGCAGCTTGGAGCCCTACGAGCAGTACTTC.